The table lists the clone carrying this T cell receptor (beta chain) with a count of one. The table came from immunoSEQ multiplex PCR; TCRdb's copy has only in-frame clones and leaves some out. Of 120,000 or so clones in the sample, about nine tenths are singletons; the top ten hold around 3.6%. This entry comes from a study of blood T cell repertoires in COVID-19. CDR3 length: 15 residues. Trimming took 11 bases from V and 1 from J, leaving 19 bases between them. Germline assignment: CDR1 SNHLY and CDR2 FYNNEI. The rearrangement joins TRBV2 to TRBJ2-3, with D perhaps TRBD2 (5 bases). Specimen: peripheral blood. The origin of this receptor is a man in his fifties with active COVID-19. The DNA of the CDR3 is TGTGCCGTCGGGAACCGATCAACCCGCACAGATACGCAGTATTTT. Translating gives CAVGNRSTRTDTQYF.